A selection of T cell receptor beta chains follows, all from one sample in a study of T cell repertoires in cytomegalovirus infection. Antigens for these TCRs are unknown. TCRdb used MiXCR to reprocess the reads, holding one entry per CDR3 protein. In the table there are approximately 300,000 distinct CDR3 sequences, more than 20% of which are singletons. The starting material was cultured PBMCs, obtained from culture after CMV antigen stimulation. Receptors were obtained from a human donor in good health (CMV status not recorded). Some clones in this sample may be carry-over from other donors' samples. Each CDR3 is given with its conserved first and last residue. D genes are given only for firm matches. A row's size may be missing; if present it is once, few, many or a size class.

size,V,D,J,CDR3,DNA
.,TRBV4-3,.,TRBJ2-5,CASSSGAGIRETQYF,TGCGCCAGCAGCTCCGGGGCCGGGATAAGGGAGACCCAGTACTTC
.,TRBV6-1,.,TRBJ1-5,CASSFYQPQHF,TGTGCCAGCAGTTTCTATCAGCCCCAGCATTTT
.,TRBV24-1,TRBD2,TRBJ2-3,CATSDWTGTSGVADTQYF,TGTGCCACCAGTGATTGGACCGGGACTAGCGGGGTGGCAGATACGCAGTATTTT
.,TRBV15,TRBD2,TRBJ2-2,CATSSGTSKKITGELFF,TGTGCCACCAGCTCCGGGACTAGCAAAAAAATAACCGGGGAGCTGTTTTTT
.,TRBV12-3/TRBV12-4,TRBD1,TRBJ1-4,CASSYRGSDPEKLFF,TGTGCCAGCAGTTACAGGGGGTCGGACCCTGAAAAACTGTTTTTT
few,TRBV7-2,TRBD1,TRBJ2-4,CASSYAGTARAAKNIQYF,TGTGCCAGCAGCTACGCAGGGACAGCCCGTGCGGCCAAAAACATTCAGTACTTC
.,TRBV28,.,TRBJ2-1,CASKKFGSYNEQFF,TGTGCCAGCAAGAAGTTCGGATCCTACAATGAGCAGTTCTTC
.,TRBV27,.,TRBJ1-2,CASSFFLGQTSYGYTF,TGTGCCAGCAGTTTTTTTCTTGGGCAGACCTCTTATGGCTACACCTTC
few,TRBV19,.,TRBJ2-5,CASSRPLGSETQYF,TGTGCCAGTAGTAGGCCCCTCGGAAGTGAGACCCAGTACTTC
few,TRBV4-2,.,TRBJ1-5,CASSQGRYSNQPQHF,TGTGCCAGCAGCCAAGGTCGATATAGCAATCAGCCCCAGCATTTT
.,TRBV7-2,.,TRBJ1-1,CASSLRRIEAFF,TGTGCCAGCAGCCTGAGAAGGATTGAAGCTTTCTTT